A selection of T cell receptor beta chains follows, all from one sample in a study of blood T cells in healthy people across ages. TCRdb re-called the 5' RACE reads through MiXCR, storing one row per CDR3 protein. The sample consists of about 970,000 distinct CDR3 sequences, roughly 51% of them appearing once. Material for sequencing was blood. The receptors here all came from a woman between 55 and 75 years old in good health. Both conserved end residues are part of each CDR3. A D gene is named only where the DNA matches it firmly. Clone size is not always given. Where it is, it says once, few, many or a class for expanded clones.

TRBV6-2/TRBV6-3	TRBD2	TRBJ2-1	.	CDSGAGGPLAGVYEQFF	TGTGACAGCGGGGCCGGCGGGCCCCTAGCGGGAGTCTATGAGCAGTTCTTC
TRBV28	.	TRBJ2-6	.	CASMRRGSGANVLTF	TGTGCCAGCATGAGACGCGGGTCTGGGGCCAACGTCCTGACTTTC
TRBV4-2	TRBD1	TRBJ1-1	.	CASSPTGTGVSAFF	TGTGCCAGCAGCCCTACCGGGACAGGGGTTTCCGCTTTCTTT
TRBV4-1	TRBD2	TRBJ2-2	.	CASSLRLAGVWTGELFF	TGCGCCAGCAGCCTTCGACTAGCGGGAGTATGGACCGGGGAGCTGTTTTTT
TRBV5-6	.	TRBJ2-1	.	CASSLQGNWQFF	TGTGCCAGCAGCTTACAGGGCAATTGGCAGTTCTTC
TRBV7-7	.	TRBJ2-5	.	CASSLLGLKEETQYF	TGTGCCAGCAGCTTACTGGGTCTGAAGGAAGAGACCCAGTACTTC
TRBV25-1	.	TRBJ1-4	.	CASSEYSQGEKLFF	TGTGCCAGCAGTGAATATTCCCAGGGCGAAAAACTGTTTTTT
TRBV4-3	.	TRBJ2-3	few	CASSQGVADTQYF	TGCGCCAGCAGCCAGGGAGTTGCGGATACGCAGTATTTT
TRBV7-3	.	TRBJ2-7	few	CASSQSSGHEQYF	TGTGCCAGCAGCCAGTCGTCGGGGCACGAGCAGTACTTC
TRBV20-1	.	TRBJ1-2	few	CSASIGANYGYTF	TGCAGTGCTAGCATCGGGGCCAACTATGGCTACACCTTC
TRBV7-8	.	TRBJ2-3	.	CASSLAVEPLDTQYF	TGTGCCAGCAGCTTAGCCGTAGAGCCCCTAGATACGCAGTATTTT
TRBV11-1	.	TRBJ1-1	.	CASSLNGDEAFF	TGTGCCAGCAGCTTAAACGGAGATGAAGCTTTCTTT
TRBV5-1	TRBD1	TRBJ2-7	.	CASSFRQGIKNEQYF	TGCGCCAGCAGCTTCCGACAGGGAATAAAAAACGAGCAGTACTTC
TRBV5-1	.	TRBJ2-1	.	CASRVTSLGEQFF	TGCGCCAGCAGGGTTACGTCTCTCGGAGAGCAGTTCTTC
TRBV5-1	TRBD1	TRBJ2-5	.	CASSFRDSYNEQYF	TGCGCCAGCAGCTTCCGGGACAGCTACAATGAGCAGTACTTC
TRBV12-3/TRBV12-4	.	TRBJ2-1	.	CASMQRSLTFPTSYNEQFF	TGTGCCAGCATGCAACGGAGCCTCACCTTTCCGACCTCCTACAATGAGCAGTTCTTC
TRBV30	.	TRBJ1-2	.	CAWSLQLDSIYGYTF	TGTGCCTGGAGTCTACAGCTCGACAGTATCTATGGCTACACCTTC
TRBV28	TRBD2	TRBJ2-7	.	CVSSRTSGNPYEQYF	TGTGTCAGCAGTAGGACTAGCGGGAACCCCTACGAGCAGTACTTC